This record looks at one T cell receptor (beta chain) sequence and its context. This specimen belongs to a study of blood T cell repertoires in COVID-19. The overall study: The origin of the acute and convalescent COVID-19 samples was the United States, Italy and Spain.

CDR1 is SGHTS and CDR2 is YDEGEE in the germline V gene. Trimming cost V 0 bases and J 7 bases, with 8 bases left between them. The CDR3 runs 13 residues. Produced via immunoSEQ multiplex PCR; TCRdb's table is partial and in-frame only. The repertoire has 190,000 or so clones, 90% of them found once; the top ten carry roughly 0.56%. The rearrangement joins TRBV5-8 to TRBJ2-1, with TRBD2 as a possible D gene (5 bases). The sample consisted of peripheral blood. The receptor comes from a man aged 50 to 59 with acute or convalescent COVID-19. The CDR3 coding sequence is TGTGCCAGCAGCTTGGGTCGGGGTAATGAGCAGTTCTTC. It yields the protein CASSLGRGNEQFF.